These 26 T cell receptor beta chains share one sample of origin, sequenced in a study of blood T cell repertoires in COVID-19. Libraries were prepared by immunoSEQ multiplex PCR; TCRdb keeps only in-frame clonotypes and omits some of them. The sample comprises 200,000 to 250,000 clones, 84% of which are singletons, and about 4% rests with the top ten. Sequencing input: peripheral blood. Source of these receptors: a man in his fifties with acute or convalescent COVID-19.

The V call is TRBV9, the J call TRBJ1-2; TRBD1 matches at 8 bases. This CDR3 contains 16 residues. CDR1 is SGDLS and CDR2 is YYNGEE in the germline V gene. The V gene end was trimmed by 3 bases and the J gene end by 3 bases; junction bases not matched to a gene: 10. The DNA of the CDR3 is TGTGCCAGCAGCGATCTCGAAACAGGGGGGCACTATGGCTACACCTTC. Amino acids: CASSDLETGGHYGYTF.

This clone was detected only once. This sequence joins TRBV5-4 and TRBJ2-5, with 8 positions matching TRBD1. Germline V lookup: CDR1 SGHNT, CDR2 YYREEE (reference sequence). V lost 4 bases and J lost 5; bases outside the gene matches: 4. CDR3 length: 13 residues. CDR3 amino acids: CASSARTGETQYF. Here the CDR3 DNA reads TGTGCCAGCAGCGCTAGGACAGGGGAGACCCAGTACTTC.

The genes are TRBV6-1 and TRBJ1-6; no firm D call. V gave up 2 bases and J gave up 6 bases, with 8 bases separating them. CDR3 size: 14 residues. Germline assignment: CDR1 MNHNS and CDR2 SASEGT. Here the CDR3 DNA reads TGTGCCAGCAGTGAATCGGGATTTAATTCACCCCTCCACTTT. This sequence encodes CASSESGFNSPLHF.

The J gene is TRBJ2-7, the V gene TRBV15, with 8 nucleotides matching TRBD2. The trim removed 3 bases at V and 5 bases at J, leaving 0 bases unmatched. This CDR3 comprises 12 residues. Germline assignment: CDR1 LNHNV and CDR2 YYDKDF (reference sequence). CDR3 amino acids: CATSRTSDEQYF. In DNA form, the CDR3 reads TGTGCCACCAGCAGGACTAGCGACGAGCAGTACTTC.

On this clone itself: Other DNA sequences in this sample translate to the same CDR3. The genes are TRBV27 and TRBJ1-6; the D is unclear. V gave up 3 bases and J gave up 4 bases, with 16 bases separating them. Germline CDR1 and CDR2: MNHEY and SMNVEV (reference sequence). The CDR3 is 17 residues long. The CDR3 DNA follows: TGTGCCAGCAGTTTGGGCCTGCGAACAACTTATAATTCACCCCTCCACTTT. It encodes CASSLGLRTTYNSPLHF.

The chain joins TRBV25-1 to TRBJ1-1; D not certain. V lost 7 bases and J lost 0, with 15 bases in between. Germline-derived CDR1 and CDR2 are MGHDK and SYGVNS. The CDR3 has 15 amino acids. The CDR3 sequence is CASIGAFGMNTEAFF. The CDR3 nucleotides are TGTGCCAGCATTGGAGCGTTTGGAATGAACACTGAAGCTTTCTTT.

This clone has only one observation. This chain uses TRBV29-1 with TRBJ2-7; D might be TRBD1 (5 bases). The V and J ends lost 1 base and 3 bases respectively, with 7 bases between them. Germline V CDR1 and CDR2: SQVTM, ANQGSEA. The CDR3 is 12 residues long. This CDR3 reads CSVEGRDYEQYF. As DNA, the CDR3 is TGCAGCGTTGAAGGCAGGGACTACGAGCAGTACTTC.

J is TRBJ2-3 and V is TRBV11-2; 7 bases match TRBD2. This CDR3 contains 15 residues. V was clipped by 5 bases and J by 0 bases; unmatched bases: 5. The germline V gene encodes CDR1 SGHAT and CDR2 FQNNGV. DNA for the CDR3: TGTGCCAGCAGCACGCGACTAGCTAGCACAGATACGCAGTATTTT. Amino acid sequence: CASSTRLASTDTQYF.

The DNA for the CDR3 is TGTGCCACCCGCCGCGAGAGCAATCAGCCCCAGCATTTT. Residues: CATRRESNQPQHF. The V gene is TRBV2, the J gene TRBJ1-5; D gene unclear. Trimming removed 10 bases at V and 1 base at J, with 11 bases between. In germline, CDR1 is SNHLY, CDR2 FYNNEI. There are 13 residues in the CDR3.

This clone was detected once. The genes are TRBV9 and TRBJ1-4, with 8 bases matching TRBD1. Germline values: CDR1 SGDLS, CDR2 YYNGEE. The CDR3 is 15 amino acids. J was trimmed by 7 bases and V by 4 bases; bases with no gene match: 9. This chain's CDR3 is CASSPRTGRGEKLFF. CDR3 bases: TGTGCCAGCAGCCCACGGACAGGGAGGGGTGAAAAACTGTTTTTT.

The chain employs TRBV6-5 and TRBJ1-1; TRBD1 might be the D (6 bases). Germline assignment: CDR1 MNHEY and CDR2 SVGAGI. This CDR3 contains 15 residues. V was clipped by 6 bases and J by 7 bases, with 21 bases between them. CDR3 amino acids: CASRLHRDTSLEAFF. The CDR3 bases are TGTGCCAGCAGACTACACCGGGACACCAGCCTTGAAGCTTTCTTT.

The chain links TRBV5-1 to TRBJ1-1; maybe TRBD1 (6 bases). The CDR3 length is 14 residues. Germline CDR1 reads SGHRS; CDR2 reads YFSETQ. V shed 0 bases and J shed 3 bases, with 9 bases lying between them. DNA for the CDR3: TGCGCCAGCAGCTTGGACAGGGCGGACACTGAAGCTTTCTTT. This encodes CASSLDRADTEAFF.

V and J are TRBV21-1 and TRBJ2-3; no check of the table's D call, TRBD1, against the DNA was made. TRBV21-1 constitutes a pseudogene. CDR3 length equals 16 residues. As DNA, the CDR3 is TGTGCCAGCACCCCCCCTTCCCCAGGCTGGACAGATACGCAGTATTTT. It specifies CASTPPSPGWTDTQYF.

The V and J genes are TRBV5-6 and TRBJ1-5; D may be TRBD1 (6 bases). CDR1 and CDR2 from the germline V gene are SGHDT and YYEEEE. The CDR3 covers 16 residues. V gave up 1 base and J gave up 4 bases, with 15 bases separating them. CDR3 nucleotides: TGTGCCAGCAGCTTGTTAGAGGGGGGGCCAAATCAGCCCCAGCATTTT. It translates to CASSLLEGGPNQPQHF.

In this sample, this clone turned up once. This chain connects TRBV2 to TRBJ2-2; D gene ambiguous. The germline V and J ends were trimmed by 7 bases and 0 bases, with 9 bases remaining between them. Germline V gene lookup returns CDR1 SNHLY and CDR2 FYNNEI. This CDR3 has 14 residues. CDR3 protein: CASISTANTGELFF. CDR3 nucleotide sequence: TGTGCCAGCATCTCTACAGCGAACACCGGGGAGCTGTTTTTT. Using reference TRBV2 and TRBJ2-2 for the parts outside the CDR3, the full variable domain is EPEVTQTPSHQVTQMGQEVILRCVPISNHLYFYWYRQILGQKVEFLVSFYNNEISEKSEIFDDQFSVERPDGSNFTLKIRSTKLEDSAMYFCASISTANTGELFFGEGSRLTVL.

This chain links TRBV7-3 with TRBJ2-7, with TRBD1 matching over 7 bases. CDR1 is SGHTA, CDR2 FQGTGA, per germline. The CDR3 loop spans 15 amino acids. Trimming at V came to 5 bases and at J to 4 bases, leaving 11 bases not matched to a gene. The CDR3 here is CASSPSQGTQYEQYF. The CDR3 coding sequence is TGTGCCAGCAGCCCCTCACAGGGGACCCAATACGAGCAGTACTTC.

This rearrangement joins TRBV4-1 to TRBJ1-2; D is ambiguous. The CDR3 is 16 amino acids. V lost 3 bases, J lost 5 bases, and 19 bases lay in between. The germline V gene has CDR1 MGHRA and CDR2 YSYEKL. CDR3 amino acids: CASSHSTVTTWYGYTF. The DNA of the CDR3 is TGCGCCAGCAGCCATTCTACAGTGACCACCTGGTATGGCTACACCTTC.

The V and J genes are TRBV9 and TRBJ2-2, with TRBD1 matching over 8 bases. Germline trimming cut 0 bases from V and 5 bases from J; bases unmatched to any gene: 3. The CDR3 length is 15 residues. Germline V gives CDR1 SGDLS, CDR2 YYNGEE. The CDR3 region has the DNA TGTGCCAGCAGCGTAGACAGGGGGAGAACCGGGGAGCTGTTTTTT. Translated, it gives CASSVDRGRTGELFF.

A remark on this clone: At one of its ends the junction is not consistent with the germline gene, which may arise from a read error. The CDR3 protein is CASSPGGSNGKLFF. The CDR3 bases are TGTGCCAGCAGCCCGGGGGGCAGTAATGGAAAACTGTTTTTT. This sequence joins TRBV5-4 and TRBJ1-4; D is perhaps TRBD1 (6 bases). Germline V gene data show CDR1 as SGHNT and CDR2 as YYREEE (reference sequence). This CDR3 region has 14 residues.

The chain carries TRBV6-5 and TRBJ2-3; 7 bases line up with TRBD2. After removal of 5 bases from V and 0 bases from J, the junction contained 5 bases not matched to a gene. The germline V gene has CDR1 MNHEY and CDR2 SVGAGI. CDR3 length: 15 residues. The CDR3 sequence: CASSPWGGSTDTQYF. CDR3 sequence (DNA): TGTGCCAGCAGTCCCTGGGGGGGGAGCACAGATACGCAGTATTTT.

V and J are TRBV12-5 and TRBJ1-1; 8 bases are shared with TRBD1. V lost 2 bases, J lost 5 bases, and 7 bases stayed unmatched. The germline CDR1 and CDR2 sequences are LGHNT and FRNRAP. The CDR3 covers 15 residues. As DNA, the CDR3 is TGTGCTAGTGGTTTGTCAGGACAGGGTTGGACTGAAGCTTTCTTT. It specifies CASGLSGQGWTEAFF.

For this clone: Distinct nucleotide sequences in the sample also encode this CDR3. The V call is TRBV9, the J call TRBJ2-7; TRBD2 aligns across 9 bases. This CDR3 has 14 amino acids. Germline V lookup: CDR1 SGDLS, CDR2 YYNGEE. The trim removed 0 bases at V and 2 bases at J, leaving 0 bases unmatched. The CDR3 DNA reads as TGTGCCAGCAGCGTAGGCGGGGGGGCCTACGAGCAGTACTTC. Translating gives CASSVGGGAYEQYF.

This chain's CDR3 is CAWGQGSGQPQHF. CDR3 coding DNA: TGTGCCTGGGGTCAGGGGAGCGGACAGCCCCAGCATTTT. The V gene is TRBV30, the J gene TRBJ1-5, with D possibly TRBD1 on 6 matching bases. There are 13 residues in the CDR3. Germline values: CDR1 GTSNPN, CDR2 SVGIG (reference sequence). Trimming took 5 bases from V and 7 from J, leaving 15 bases between them.

Points on this clone: Different DNA sequences within this sample yield the same CDR3. The V and J genes are TRBV9 and TRBJ2-7; a weak D match, TRBD2 (5 bases). V was cut by 0 bases and J by 1 base, with 5 bases left in between. Germline lookup yields CDR1 SGDLS and CDR2 YYNGEE. The CDR3 extends over 13 amino acids. The CDR3: CASSVAGSYEQYF. CDR3 nucleotide sequence: TGTGCCAGCAGCGTAGCGGGGTCCTACGAGCAGTACTTC.

This rearrangement joins TRBV6-5 to TRBJ2-1; the D is unclear. V lost 6 bases to trimming and J lost 5 bases, with 14 bases between them. The CDR3 extends over 14 amino acids. Looked up from germline, CDR1 is MNHEY and CDR2 is SVGAGI. CDR3 DNA sequence: TGTGCCAGCAGCGCCGGGTCTAGGAACAATGAGCAGTTCTTC. It specifies CASSAGSRNNEQFF.

CDR3 region: CASSDRQGYTQPQHF. The CDR3 DNA sequence: TGTGCCAGCAGCGATAGGCAGGGGTATACGCAGCCCCAGCATTTT. The V and J genes are TRBV2 and TRBJ1-5; D is possibly TRBD1 (6 bases). The CDR3 loop spans 15 amino acids. Germline assignment: CDR1 SNHLY and CDR2 FYNNEI. Trimming removed 6 bases from V and 7 bases from J, with 19 bases in between.